Below are 6 T cell receptor beta chains sequenced from a single sample in a study of T cell changes during pregnancy in multiple sclerosis. TCRdb's table, derived via immunoSEQ multiplex PCR, lists solely in-frame clones and lacks some. The table includes 40,000 to 50,000 clones, around 93% detected once. The source material was CD4+ T cells from peripheral blood mononuclear cells, sampled in the third trimester of pregnancy. These receptors were taken from a female donor with multiple sclerosis, enrolled in a pregnancy study.

This CDR3 is CASSPPAGGLTDTQYF. The DNA of the CDR3 is TGTGCCAGCTCACCTCCAGCGGGGGGGCTCACAGATACGCAGTATTTT. The J gene is TRBJ2-3, the V gene TRBV18; 10 bases agree with TRBD2. Trimming removed 3 bases from V and 2 bases from J; junction bases left unmatched: 5. The CDR3 length is 16 residues. CDR1 and CDR2 (germline): KGHSH, LQKENI.

The J gene is TRBJ2-3, the V gene TRBV7-6; the match to TRBD2 covers 11 bases. CDR1 is SGHVS and CDR2 is FNYEAQ in the germline V gene. The CDR3 has 16 amino acids. V was pared by 6 bases and J by 3 bases, with 8 bases of the junction left unmatched. The CDR3 bases are TGTGCCAGCAGTAAAGTAGCGGGGGGGCCGACAGATACGCAGTATTTT. Translated: CASSKVAGGPTDTQYF.

The chain carries TRBV19 and TRBJ1-1; 7 positions agree with TRBD1. The germline V gene has CDR1 LNHDA and CDR2 SQIVND (reference sequence). V lost 6 bases, J lost 5 bases, and 6 bases stayed unmatched. The CDR3 has 13 residues. The CDR3 nucleotides read TGTGCCAGTAGCACCATACAGGGGACTGAAGCTTTCTTT. Amino acid sequence: CASSTIQGTEAFF.

The chain carries TRBV4-2 and TRBJ2-1; TRBD2 matches 12 bases. V lost 4 bases to trimming and J lost 5 bases; unmatched junction nucleotides: 12. Germline CDR1 and CDR2: LGHNA and YNFKEQ. CDR3 size: 18 residues. The CDR3 nucleotides are TGTGCCAGCAGCCCCGAGGGGCTAGCGGGAGGGCCTGACAATGAGCAGTTCTTC. Translating gives CASSPEGLAGGPDNEQFF.

The chain links TRBV27 to TRBJ2-1; D might be TRBD2 (5 bases). V lost 6 bases and J 0 bases, leaving 15 bases between the germline ends. The germline CDR1 and CDR2 sequences are MNHEY and SMNVEV (reference sequence). There are 16 residues in the CDR3. CDR3 region: CASSLPGSYSYNEQFF. The DNA of the CDR3 is TGTGCCAGCAGCCTTCCGGGGAGCTACTCCTACAATGAGCAGTTCTTC.

Here the CDR3 reads CASSSSTESGMSYTF. The CDR3 region has the DNA TGTGCCAGCAGTTCCTCGACAGAGTCGGGTATGAGCTACACCTTC. The chain links TRBV6-5 to TRBJ1-2, with D tentatively TRBD1 (5 bases). Germline lookup yields CDR1 MNHEY and CDR2 SVGAGI. The CDR3 has 15 amino acids. V was clipped by 4 bases and J by 9 bases, with 21 bases between them.